This T cell receptor (beta chain) was sequenced for a study of identical twins. One entry per CDR3 protein, called by TCRdb with MiXCR from the 5' RACE reads. Of 400,000 to 500,000 distinct CDR3 sequences listed, less than 20% were seen once; the top ten hold 9% to 15%. Germline V gene lookup returns CDR1 SGHRS and CDR2 YFSETQ. This CDR3 is built from 14 residues. V was shortened by 4 bases and J by 2 bases, with 12 bases between the two germline ends. Sequencing was done on a sample of naive T cells sorted from blood. The rearrangement joins TRBV5-1 to TRBJ1-1, with D possibly being TRBD1 (6 bases). The TCR was taken from a man aged 45-60 years in good health. The CDR3 spells CASSDQGINTEAFF. CDR3 DNA sequence: TGCGCCAGCAGCGACCAGGGGATTAACACTGAAGCTTTCTTT.